This entry features one T cell receptor beta chain sequence. As yet, its antigen is unknown. PCR used 60 Vbeta primers and 13 Jbeta primers. Sequenced by immunoSEQ multiplex PCR; TCRdb stores in-frame clones only, minus some. Of roughly 100,000 clones listed, approximately 85% are singletons. The sample originates from a study of cytomegalovirus exposure and HLA in healthy donors. CDR3 length: 12 residues. Per the germline V gene, CDR1 is SGHTS and CDR2 is YDEGEE. Trimming shortened V by 0 bases and J by 10 bases, and 8 bases separated the two germline ends. Each of the donors was a healthy bone marrow donor. Study-level findings and limits: Later work associated more than 15,000 TCR beta sequences with HLA alleles at 0.05 false discovery rate. Cytomegalovirus association was listed for 164 TCR beta chains. A few CMV-associated chains proved CMV antigen-specific in vitro.

Sequencing was done on a sample of PBMCs. The chain is built from TRBV5-8 and TRBJ2-1; D possibly corresponds to TRBD2 (5 bases). The origin of this receptor is a man aged 50-60 years in good health and CMV-seronegative. Here the CDR3 DNA reads TGTGCCAGCAGCTTGGTCCGGAGGGAGCAGTTCTTC. This codes for CASSLVRREQFF.